These T cell receptor beta chains were read from a single sample in a study of CD8 T cells in ankylosing spondylitis. TCRdb redid the calling of the 5' RACE reads with MiXCR, one entry per CDR3 protein. The sample lists some 120,000 distinct CDR3 sequences, around 15% occurring once. The sequencing input was blood, either unsorted or a sorted T cell fraction (not recorded which). These receptors were collected from a female donor with ankylosing spondylitis or in good health (not recorded which). Both conserved end residues are part of each CDR3. The D gene is left open where the match is weak. The size of a clone is reported for some rows only, either as once, few or many, or as a class for expanded clones.

j_call d_call cdr3_length v_call clone_size cdr3_nt cdr3_aa
TRBJ2-1 TRBD2 13 TRBV6-2/TRBV6-3 few TGTGCCAGCCTCCGGGACTATTACAATGAGCAGTTCTTC CASLRDYYNEQFF
TRBJ1-5 . 14 TRBV12-5 few TGTGCTAGTGGACGCCGGGACGGAGAAGGGCCCCAGCATTTT CASGRRDGEGPQHF
TRBJ1-5 . 15 TRBV20-1 many TGCAGTGCTAGTCAAGGGAGTAGTGGCAATCAGCCCCAGCATTTT CSASQGSSGNQPQHF
TRBJ2-7 . 14 TRBV2 many TGTGCCAGCAGTGAAGAGGGGTTTTACTACGAGCAGTACTTC CASSEEGFYYEQYF
TRBJ2-3 . 11 TRBV20-1 . TGCAGTGCACCGAGGATAGATACGCAGTATTTT CSAPRIDTQYF
TRBJ2-2 TRBD1 14 TRBV10-3 few TGTGCCATCAGGCCGGGACAGACCACCGGGGAGCTGTTTTTT CAIRPGQTTGELFF
TRBJ1-6 . 15 TRBV20-1 few TGCAGTGCGCGAATCGGAGGACGGAACAATTCACCCCTCCACTTT CSARIGGRNNSPLHF
TRBJ2-2 . 15 TRBV5-8 . TGTGCCAGCAGCCCCCGGGGGCGGGAGACCGGGGAGCTGTTTTTT CASSPRGRETGELFF
TRBJ2-2 . 13 TRBV5-1 . TGCGCCAGCAGCTATCCGGACACCGAGGAGCTGTTTTTT CASSYPDTEELFF
TRBJ2-1 . 10 TRBV12-3/TRBV12-4 . TGTGCCAGTGGCGGGAATGAGCAGTTCTTC CASGGNEQFF
TRBJ2-5 TRBD1 15 TRBV4-2 . TGTGCCAGCAGCCAAGAGGGACAGATTCAAGAGACCCAGTACTTC CASSQEGQIQETQYF
TRBJ1-1 . 13 TRBV6-2/TRBV6-3 few TGTGCCGCACGTGAGGTTTCGAACACTGAAGCTTTCTTT CAAREVSNTEAFF
TRBJ2-3 TRBD1 16 TRBV3-1 many TGTGCCAGCAGCCAAGCAGGGACAGGGGCTCCAGATACGCAGTATTTT CASSQAGTGAPDTQYF
TRBJ2-3 . 15 TRBV7-2 . TGTGCCAGCAGCTTAACATGGGGAACGATTGATACGCAGTATTTT CASSLTWGTIDTQYF
TRBJ2-1 TRBD2 15 TRBV7-2 . TGTGCCAGCAGCTTACTAGCGGGAGCTATAGATGAGCAGTTCTTC CASSLLAGAIDEQFF
TRBJ2-1 TRBD2 15 TRBV10-3 . TGTGCCATCAGTCTGGGGACTAGCGGGGGGGCTGAGCAGTTCTTC CAISLGTSGGAEQFF
TRBJ2-1 TRBD2 17 TRBV7-2 many TGTGCCAGCAGCTTAGGAGGAGGACTAGCTGGCTACAATGAGCAGTTCTTC CASSLGGGLAGYNEQFF
TRBJ2-1 . 15 TRBV2 . TGTGCCAGCAAATGGGGGACAATAGCCTACAATGAGCAGTTCTTC CASKWGTIAYNEQFF
TRBJ2-3 . 16 TRBV20-1 . TGCAGTGCTAGAGTGGCGGGGGCTGGAGGCACAGATACGCAGTATTTT CSARVAGAGGTDTQYF
TRBJ2-7 . 15 TRBV5-1 many TGCGCCAGCAGCTTGGCCGGTACTAGGTCCTACGAGCAGTACTTC CASSLAGTRSYEQYF
TRBJ2-1 TRBD2 14 TRBV20-1 many TGCAGTGCTAGGGCACTAGCGGGCCTCAATGAGCAGTTCTTC CSARALAGLNEQFF
TRBJ2-7 . 13 TRBV14 few TGTGCCAGCAGCCAAGTTCTGTTTTACGAGCAGTACTTC CASSQVLFYEQYF
TRBJ2-7 . 13 TRBV7-9 many TGTGCCAGCAGCTTAGCGCAGGGCTACGAGCAGTACTTC CASSLAQGYEQYF
TRBJ2-7 TRBD2 15 TRBV20-1 . TGCAGTGCTAGTTTAGCGGGAGGGCCTTTCGACGAGCAGTACTTC CSASLAGGPFDEQYF
TRBJ2-2 TRBD2 15 TRBV10-3 . TGTGCCATCGGCGGACTAGCGGGAGTAAGCGGGGAGCTGTTTTTT CAIGGLAGVSGELFF
TRBJ2-3 TRBD2 20 TRBV28 few TGTGCCAGCAGTTTATCCGGGACTAGCGGGAGGGCCGGGGGCACAGATACGCAGTATTTT CASSLSGTSGRAGGTDTQYF
TRBJ2-3 . 15 TRBV20-1 many TGCAGTGCTAGAGTCGGCGCGAGCAGCACAGATACGCAGTATTTT CSARVGASSTDTQYF
TRBJ2-7 . 15 TRBV20-1 many TGCAGTGCCATACCCGGGCAGGCATTTGGGATTGAGCAGTACTTC CSAIPGQAFGIEQYF
TRBJ2-2 . 14 TRBV5-1 many TGCGCCACCAACCCGGGAACGAACACCGGGGAGCTGTTTTTT CATNPGTNTGELFF
TRBJ2-5 . 14 TRBV7-6 . TGTGCCAGCAGCTCAGGATCATCGGGGGAGACCCAGTACTTC CASSSGSSGETQYF
TRBJ1-1 TRBD1 16 TRBV20-1 many TGCAGTGCTAGAGAGATCGGAGGGACAGAGAACACTGAAGCTTTCTTT CSAREIGGTENTEAFF
TRBJ1-4 . 15 TRBV7-2 . TGTGCCAGCAGCTTACTGGGGCGGAATGATGAAAAACTGTTTTTT CASSLLGRNDEKLFF
TRBJ2-1 . 11 TRBV29-1 many TGCAGCGTTGAAGTAGGGAATGAGCAGTTCTTC CSVEVGNEQFF
TRBJ2-1 . 14 TRBV18 many TGTGCCAGCTCACCCGCTCGAGGGATCAATGAGCAGTTCTTC CASSPARGINEQFF